Detailed here is one TCR beta chain. Its specificity is not known. The sample is drawn from a study of cytomegalovirus exposure and HLA in healthy donors. Study summary: Among the approximately 410 genotyped donors, 65% to 85% were placed in the Caucasian-associated ancestry cluster. Study findings and constraints: An analysis done earlier found most TCR beta V segments productive about 87% or about 30% of the time.

This PCR relied on a set of 60 Vbeta primers and 13 Jbeta primers. The data were produced by immunoSEQ multiplex PCR, yet TCRdb's version contains in-frame clones alone and is incomplete. The table shows roughly 130,000 clones, with about 70% occurring only once. The receptor was isolated from a middle-aged woman in good health and CMV-seropositive. What was sequenced was PBMCs.

The CDR3 region has the DNA TGCGCCAGCAGCTTGGCCCCAGGGGCTGGCTACACCTTC. Its translation: CASSLAPGAGYTF. This chain connects TRBV5-1 to TRBJ1-2, with D perhaps TRBD1 (6 bases). The V gene lost 0 bases and the J gene lost 7 bases, with 10 bases spanning the gap. Per the germline V gene, CDR1 is SGHRS and CDR2 is YFSETQ. The CDR3 runs to 13 residues.